These 29 T cell receptor beta chains came from one sample sequenced in a study of blood T cell repertoires in COVID-19. Profiled with immunoSEQ multiplex PCR; TCRdb holds only in-frame clones, not every one. Among some 70,000 clones, 85% to 90% were seen once, and the ten largest hold more than 6.5%. Material for sequencing was peripheral blood. These receptors all stem from a woman of 80 years or more with active COVID-19.

V gene TRBV11-2 combines with J gene TRBJ1-6, with D hard to call. Trimming shortened V by 4 bases and J by 0 bases, and 10 bases separated the two germline ends. The CDR3 runs 16 residues. Germline loops: CDR1 SGHAT, CDR2 FQNNGV. CDR3 loop: CASSSTHSSYNSPLHF. DNA for the CDR3: TGTGCCAGCAGCTCTACACACAGCTCCTATAATTCACCCCTCCACTTT.

The sample holds one count of this clone. This chain links TRBV28 with TRBJ1-5, with 9 bases lining up with TRBD1. Germline V lookup: CDR1 MDHEN, CDR2 SYDVKM. The CDR3 length is 14 residues. J lost 3 bases, V lost 6 bases, and 3 bases had no gene match. In DNA, the CDR3 is TGTGCCAGCAGAAGGACAGGGGACAATCAGCCCCAGCATTTT. Translated, it gives CASRRTGDNQPQHF.

The chain links TRBV15 to TRBJ2-3; TRBD2 agrees at 11 bases. The CDR3 extends over 17 amino acids. V lost 3 bases to trimming and J lost 3 bases; unmatched junction nucleotides: 8. Looked up from germline, CDR1 is LNHNV and CDR2 is YYDKDF (reference sequence). CDR3 sequence (DNA): TGTGCCACCAGCAGCACCCTGACTAGCGGGATAACAGATACGCAGTATTTT. Its protein is CATSSTLTSGITDTQYF.

This chain joins TRBV7-2 and TRBJ2-1, with a tentative D call TRBD1 (5 bases). The CDR3 sequence is 16 residues long. Germline V gene lookup returns CDR1 SGHTA and CDR2 FQGNSA. Trimming left V 1 base short and J 5 bases short, with 15 bases between. CDR3 in amino acids: CASSLVIQGSNNEQFF. The CDR3 DNA sequence: TGTGCCAGCAGCTTAGTGATCCAGGGTTCCAACAATGAGCAGTTCTTC.

This chain connects TRBV5-1 to TRBJ2-5, with a tentative D call TRBD2 (5 bases). V lost 1 base and J 4 bases, leaving 14 bases between the germline ends. The CDR3 is 15 amino acids. Germline values: CDR1 SGHRS, CDR2 YFSETQ. The CDR3 DNA follows: TGCGCCAGCAGCTTGTATAGTAGTCGGGGAGAGACCCAGTACTTC. Encoded protein: CASSLYSSRGETQYF.

The table lists this clone with a few counts. In DNA, the CDR3 is TGTGCCAGCAGTCCCGACAGGGACCTAGTGGCTGAAGCTTTCTTT. This gives the protein CASSPDRDLVAEAFF. The V and J genes are TRBV28 and TRBJ1-1, with TRBD1 matching over 7 bases. The CDR3 sequence is 15 residues long. J lost 6 bases, V lost 5 bases, and 12 bases had no gene match. CDR1 MDHEN and CDR2 SYDVKM come from the germline V gene.

The chain has TRBV19 and TRBJ2-3; 7 nucleotides match TRBD2. V dropped 6 bases and J dropped 2; count of bases not matched to a gene: 11. Germline values: CDR1 LNHDA, CDR2 SQIVND (reference sequence). There are 16 residues in the CDR3. The chain's CDR3 is CASSPGLVMITDTQYF. The CDR3 nucleotides are TGTGCCAGTAGCCCCGGACTAGTTATGATCACAGATACGCAGTATTTT.

V and J are TRBV7-8 and TRBJ2-7, with D uncertain. The CDR3 consists of 13 residues. The ends were cut back, 0 bases at V and 0 bases at J, with 3 bases in the middle. Germline V CDR1 and CDR2: SGHVS, FQNEAQ. As DNA, the CDR3 is TGTGCCAGCAGCTTAGCCGGCTCCTACGAGCAGTACTTC. Protein sequence: CASSLAGSYEQYF.

V and J are TRBV9 and TRBJ1-2; 10 bases agree with TRBD1. V was clipped by 3 bases and J by 0 bases; unmatched bases: 2. The CDR3 covers 15 residues. CDR1 and CDR2 (germline): SGDLS, YYNGEE. CDR3 protein: CASSAGQGPNYGYTF. The CDR3 DNA reads TGTGCCAGCAGCGCGGGACAGGGGCCTAACTATGGCTACACCTTC.

The chain couples TRBV7-6 to TRBJ2-1; TRBD2 might be the D (6 bases). From germline, CDR1 is SGHVS and CDR2 FNYEAQ. The CDR3 covers 15 residues. V lost 1 base and J lost 3, with 10 bases in between. The DNA for the CDR3 is TGTGCCAGCAGCTTAGGGGTGGGAGGCTACAATGAGCAGTTCTTC. As protein: CASSLGVGGYNEQFF.

The CDR3 region is CASSFRDPKTPGTSATGELFF. DNA for the CDR3: TGTGCCAGCAGTTTCCGCGACCCAAAAACTCCCGGGACTAGCGCGACCGGGGAGCTGTTTTTT. The chain joins TRBV27 to TRBJ2-2, with 10 bases that match TRBD2. The length of the CDR3 is 21 residues. CDR1 and CDR2 from the germline V gene are MNHEY and SMNVEV (reference sequence). With V trimmed by 3 bases and J by 5 bases, 21 bases remained unmatched.

This sequence joins TRBV30 and TRBJ1-1; 8 bases map to TRBD1. V lost 3 bases, J lost 4 bases, and 10 bases stayed unmatched. This CDR3 contains 15 residues. CDR1 and CDR2 (germline): GTSNPN, SVGIG (reference sequence). The CDR3 spells CAWSPGQGESTEAFF. As DNA, the CDR3 is TGTGCCTGGAGCCCCGGACAGGGCGAGAGCACTGAAGCTTTCTTT.

This rearrangement joins TRBV6-5 to TRBJ1-1, with no clear D. Trimming shortened V by 7 bases and J by 1 base, and 13 bases separated the two germline ends. The V gene's germline CDR1 is MNHEY and CDR2 SVGAGI. This CDR3 comprises 14 residues. CDR3 residues: CASIRGLTNTEAFF. The DNA for the CDR3 is TGTGCCAGCATTCGGGGTCTCACGAACACTGAAGCTTTCTTT.

This CDR3 is CASSVSTGTGVPAFF. The CDR3 DNA sequence: TGTGCCAGCAGCGTTTCAACCGGGACAGGGGTTCCAGCTTTCTTT. V and J are TRBV7-2 and TRBJ1-1, with 10 bases matching TRBD1. V gave up 5 bases and J gave up 10 bases; unmatched junction bases: 13. The CDR3 has 15 residues. Germline CDR1 reads SGHTA; CDR2 reads FQGNSA.

This clone was picked up many times. The rearrangement uses TRBV18 and TRBJ2-7; the match to TRBD2 covers 13 bases. The CDR3 covers 18 residues. Germline values: CDR1 KGHSH, CDR2 LQKENI. The junction had 9 bases not matched to a gene; V was cut back by 3 bases and J by 1 base. The DNA of the CDR3 is TGTGCCAGCTCACCGGGCCCCCCGGGACTAGCGGGATCCTACGAGCAGTACTTC. Its protein product is CASSPGPPGLAGSYEQYF.

J is TRBJ2-7 and V is TRBV28; D is uncertain. Trimming took off 6 bases at V and 5 bases at J, with 11 bases between the two ends. The germline V gene has CDR1 MDHEN and CDR2 SYDVKM. The CDR3 sequence is 12 residues long. The CDR3 DNA reads TGTGCCAGCAGGCCGAGAGTTGACGAGCAGTACTTC. This encodes CASRPRVDEQYF.

The V call is TRBV6-5, the J call TRBJ1-4; 8 bases fit TRBD1. Trimming at V came to 4 bases and at J to 5 bases, leaving 6 bases not matched to a gene. This CDR3 comprises 15 residues. Germline V lookup: CDR1 MNHEY, CDR2 SVGAGI. CDR3: CASSFHRTGNEKLFF. CDR3 sequence (DNA): TGTGCCAGCAGTTTTCACCGGACAGGGAATGAAAAACTGTTTTTT.

This chain links TRBV18 with TRBJ2-3, with D possibly matching TRBD2 (6 bases). The CDR3 sequence is 16 residues long. V dropped 2 bases and J dropped 0 bases, with 12 bases sitting between them. From germline, CDR1 is KGHSH and CDR2 LQKENI. The CDR3 bases are TGTGCCAGCTCACCAGGGGCTAGCGCGAGCACAGATACGCAGTATTTT. Its translation: CASSPGASASTDTQYF.

The chain has TRBV2 and TRBJ2-3, with 10 bases that match TRBD1. This CDR3 is 14 amino acids long. Trimming took 9 bases from V and 3 from J; bases not matched to a gene: 6. Germline CDR1 reads SNHLY; CDR2 reads FYNNEI. CDR3 coding DNA: TGTGCCAGACAGGACAGGGGGAAGACAGATACGCAGTATTTT. Translation gives CARQDRGKTDTQYF.

The CDR3 DNA follows: TGCGCCAGCAGAGCCGCCGACAGGGAAGAGACCCAGTACTTC. Translated, it gives CASRAADREETQYF. J is TRBJ2-5 and V is TRBV5-1, with TRBD1 matching 7 bases. This CDR3 contains 14 residues. Trimming removed 5 bases from V and 3 bases from J; junction bases left unmatched: 7. Germline V gives CDR1 SGHRS, CDR2 YFSETQ.

The rearrangement uses TRBV5-4 and TRBJ1-4; weak D call: TRBD1 (5 bases). Germline CDR1 and CDR2: SGHNT and YYREEE (reference sequence). Trimming shortened V by 4 bases and J by 2 bases, and 12 bases separated the two germline ends. This CDR3 has 15 residues. The CDR3, as DNA: TGTGCCAGCAGCAAACGCGGGGGGACTAATGAAAAACTGTTTTTT. Amino acid sequence: CASSKRGGTNEKLFF.

The CDR3: CAKQTGGVEPQHF. The DNA for the CDR3 is TGTGCCAAACAAACAGGGGGCGTAGAGCCCCAGCATTTT. This rearrangement joins TRBV6-4 to TRBJ1-5; 9 bases match TRBD1. V shed 10 bases, J shed 8 bases, and the junction held 9 bases outside the gene matches. The CDR3 is made up of 13 amino acids. Germline CDR1 reads MRHNA; CDR2 reads SNTAGT.

The CDR3 protein is CASSLSSSGYNEQFF. In DNA, the CDR3 is TGCGCCAGCAGCTTGTCGTCTAGCGGCTACAATGAGCAGTTCTTC. The chain uses TRBV5-1 and TRBJ2-1; TRBD2 agrees at 7 bases. CDR1 SGHRS and CDR2 YFSETQ come from the germline V gene. The CDR3 is 15 residues long. The ends lost 1 base at V and 3 bases at J; junction bases unmatched: 4.

This clone was counted a single time. V and J are TRBV6-5 and TRBJ1-5, with TRBD1 matching 7 bases. Germline CDR1 MNHEY, CDR2 SVGAGI. The CDR3 length is 15 residues. J lost 6 bases, V lost 5 bases, and 10 bases had no gene match. CDR3: CASSRRQGFIQPQHF. The CDR3 DNA is TGTGCCAGCAGTCGAAGACAGGGCTTCATTCAGCCCCAGCATTTT.

The chain recombines TRBV10-3 with TRBJ2-7; the D gene is possibly TRBD2 (5 bases). This CDR3 has 13 residues. Germline loops: CDR1 ENHRY, CDR2 SYGVKD. Trimming took 3 bases from V and 5 from J, leaving 11 bases between them. DNA for the CDR3: TGTGCCATCAGTGATAGGGAGTGGGACGAGCAGTACTTC. Residues: CAISDREWDEQYF.

The V call is TRBV9, the J call TRBJ1-6; TRBD1 aligns across 8 bases. With V trimmed by 0 bases and J by 10 bases, 9 bases remained unmatched. There are 16 residues in the CDR3. Germline values: CDR1 SGDLS, CDR2 YYNGEE. CDR3 nucleotide sequence: TGTGCCAGCAGCGTAGACAGGGGGACTGTTAACTCACCCCTCCACTTT. Translated: CASSVDRGTVNSPLHF.

This clone was observed a handful of times. This sequence joins TRBV18 and TRBJ2-2; D gene ambiguous. Germline CDR1 KGHSH, CDR2 LQKENI. Trimming removed 8 bases at V and 5 bases at J, with 15 bases between. The length of the CDR3 is 14 residues. The CDR3 DNA follows: TGTGCCAGCCATCGAGGCAGTGTGACCGGGGAGCTGTTTTTT. Residues: CASHRGSVTGELFF.

This chain links TRBV11-3 with TRBJ2-1; the match to TRBD2 covers 13 bases. Germline loops: CDR1 SGHNT, CDR2 YENEEA. The CDR3 extends over 15 amino acids. The J segment lost 6 bases and the V segment lost 5 bases, leaving 4 bases of the junction unmatched. CDR3 region: CASSPRTSGSNEQFF. The CDR3 DNA follows: TGTGCCAGCAGCCCACGGACTAGCGGGAGCAATGAGCAGTTCTTC.

The CDR3 loop reads CASSGIGKRELIEQYF. CDR3 nucleotides: TGTGCCAGCAGTGGGATCGGGAAGCGGGAGTTGATCGAGCAGTACTTC. J is TRBJ2-7 and V is TRBV28; 8 nucleotides line up with TRBD2. The CDR3 is 16 residues long. The germline gives CDR1 MDHEN, CDR2 SYDVKM. V lost 5 bases, J lost 6 bases, and 15 bases stayed unmatched. Filled out from reference TRBV28 and TRBJ2-7, the complete variable domain reads DVKVTQSSRYLVKRTGEKVFLECVQDMDHENMFWYRQDPGLGLRLIYFSYDVKMKEKGDIPEGYSVSREKKERFSLILESASTNQTSMYLCASSGIGKRELIEQYFGPGTRLTVT.